This TCR beta chain originates from a study of tumour-infiltrating T cells in Burkitt lymphoma (dated by TCRdb to the early 2020s). As for the study more broadly: All epidemiological subtypes of Burkitt lymphoma were represented among the approximately 86 patients who made up the cohort. TCR repertoire data were correlated with clinical outcome; productive clonality predicted overall and progression-free survival, independent of established prognosticators including age at diagnosis. The research as a whole found: Several public clonotypes were found to be shared across numerous Burkitt lymphoma patients, which suggests a shared tumour neoantigen selection that is absent from diffuse large B-cell lymphoma.

Library generation was performed with the immunoSEQ multiplex PCR assay. What TCRdb holds here is the immuneACCESS table cut down to in-frame rearrangements. Part of the clones is not present; checked against another copy, under half of the missing clones reflect an unresolved V gene, and the others are unexplained. The sample contains over a thousand clones, 99% of them found a single time. The top ten constitute approximately 1.2% of the sample. In regard to this clone: It lacks a known antigen. Base qualities were left out, and no much larger clone turns up one base away.

Sample: tumor tissue. The clonotype comes from a human donor with Burkitt lymphoma.

The base sequence is TGTGCCAGCAGCGGACCTGACAAACTCAATAGCAATCAGCCCCAGCATTTT. It translates as CASSGPDKLNSNQPQHF. The sequence links TRBV7-2 to TRBJ1-5; the D gene identity is not certain. Taken from the germline V gene, the CDR1 and CDR2 loops are SGHTA and FQGNSA. V lost 5 bases and J lost 0 bases; the stretch between them is 17 bases long. The CDR3, from cysteine to phenylalanine, totals 17 residues. The retained sequence is limited to the CDR3, 51 bases, with the frame set at the first base.